The 3 T cell receptor beta chains below all came from one sample that was sequenced in a study of T cells in Graves' hyperthyroidism and ophthalmopathy. Amplification yielded TCR beta CDR3 regions, with RNA transcripts as the source. During a first-round RT-PCR of the TCR CDR3, the HTBI primer set was used. Each CDR3 protein gets one entry after TCRdb re-called the multiplex PCR reads with MiXCR. This sample yields 550,000 to 700,000 distinct CDR3 sequences, of which around 42% are seen a single time; under 20% belongs to the top ten. The sample comprised peripheral blood or thyroid tissue (not recorded which). Receptors were obtained from an adult woman with Graves' disease, either hyperthyroidism or ophthalmopathy (not recorded which).

The chain couples TRBV10-3 to TRBJ1-5, with 7 bases lining up with TRBD1. V gave up 0 bases and J gave up 5 bases; unmatched junction bases: 4. Germline values: CDR1 ENHRY, CDR2 SYGVKD. CDR3 length: 15 amino acids. CDR3 nucleotides: TGTGCCATCAGTGAGTCAGGGGGCGCATATCAGCCCCAGCATTTT. It is translated as CAISESGGAYQPQHF.

The rearrangement links TRBV2 to TRBJ1-4, with D hard to call. Germline lookup yields CDR1 SNHLY and CDR2 FYNNEI. This CDR3 region has 13 residues. V was shortened by 7 bases and J by 5 bases, with 11 bases between the two germline ends. The CDR3: CASTRTLNEKLFF. CDR3 DNA sequence: TGTGCCAGCACGAGGACCTTAAATGAAAAACTGTTTTTT.

Only a few counts were recorded for this clonotype. The chain is built from TRBV28 and TRBJ2-7, with D perhaps TRBD1 (5 bases). V was pared by 2 bases and J by 5 bases, with 10 bases between. The CDR3 is 13 residues long. Germline CDR1 reads MDHEN; CDR2 reads SYDVKM. This CDR3 is CASSLTGHHEQYF. The CDR3 DNA reads TGTGCCAGCAGTTTAACAGGCCACCACGAGCAGTACTTC. The complete variable domain, with remaining parts taken from reference TRBV28 and TRBJ2-7, reads DVKVTQSSRYLVKRTGEKVFLECVQDMDHENMFWYRQDPGLGLRLIYFSYDVKMKEKGDIPEGYSVSREKKERFSLILESASTNQTSMYLCASSLTGHHEQYFGPGTRLTVT.